This TCR beta chain was obtained from a study of cytomegalovirus exposure and HLA in healthy donors. This clone was seen only a few times. Its matching antigen is unknown. V was cut by 1 base and J by 1 base, with 7 bases left in between. CDR1 and CDR2 (germline): SEHNR, FQNEAQ (reference sequence). This CDR3 comprises 14 residues. Study-wide findings and caveats: In a later analysis, TCR beta V- and J-gene trimming was associated with a missense DCLRE1C variant.

Primers for the PCR totalled 60 Vbeta and 13 Jbeta. Clones were sequenced by immunoSEQ multiplex PCR, and TCRdb holds only the in-frame ones, with some missing. The sample lists approximately 150,000 clones; approximately 80% were seen once. The material sequenced was PBMCs. This chain connects TRBV7-9 to TRBJ1-2; tentative D call: TRBD1 (5 bases). The receptor's source is a man younger than 30 in good health and CMV-seropositive. This CDR3 reads CASSLGTLNYGYTF. In DNA form, the CDR3 reads TGTGCCAGCAGCTTAGGGACACTTAACTATGGCTACACCTTC.